In this sample, the clone carrying this TCR beta chain turned up once. This sample is drawn from a study of blood T cell repertoires in COVID-19. Study at large: T cells, B-cell-depleted T cells, or PBMCs supplied cDNA or gDNA.

Here immunoSEQ multiplex PCR was the method, and the copy in TCRdb shows in-frame clones only, minus some. The table has over 200,000 clones, approximately 88% seen once; the top ten hold roughly 3.7%. Residents of about 25 US areas, aged roughly 18 to 89 years, made up the participants. This CDR3 is 16 amino acids long. V shed 1 base and J shed 3 bases, with 14 bases lying between them. Germline-derived CDR1 and CDR2 are MNHEY and SMNVEV (reference sequence). This sequence joins TRBV27 and TRBJ2-3; TRBD2 is a possible D gene (6 bases). This clonotype was obtained from a woman under 40 who had been exposed to COVID-19. Sequenced sample: PBMCs or T cells enriched from blood (not recorded which). The CDR3 region has the DNA TGTGCCAGCAGTTTATGGAGGGTCAGTGGTACAGATACGCAGTATTTT. This sequence encodes CASSLWRVSGTDTQYF.